The rows below give T cell receptor beta chains drawn from one sample of a study of shared clonotypes between healthy human individuals. Using immunoSEQ multiplex PCR, the repertoire was profiled, and TCRdb retains in-frame clones only, with some absent. The sample records 660,000 or so clones, about 96% being singletons. The sample comprised naive CD8+ T cells sorted from blood. The receptors here all came from a woman under 40 in good health. The CDR3 runs from the conserved cysteine through the conserved F or W. A D gene is named only where the DNA matches it firmly. The size field is filled for only some rows; it gives once, few, many or a size class.

TRBJ1-1 - - TRBV19 CASSREENTEAFF TGTGCCAGTAGCAGGGAGGAGAACACTGAAGCTTTCTTT
TRBJ2-7 - TRBD1 TRBV27 CASRDRDRVHEQYF TGTGCCAGCAGAGACCGGGACAGGGTCCACGAGCAGTACTTC
TRBJ2-1 - - TRBV5-6 CASSLAAHYNEQFF TGTGCCAGCAGCTTGGCCGCGCATTACAATGAGCAGTTCTTC
TRBJ2-1 - TRBD2 TRBV9 CASSAPGTTNEQFF TGTGCCAGCAGCGCCCCCGGGACTACCAATGAGCAGTTCTTC
TRBJ2-7 once TRBD1 TRBV7-9 CASSHRDRGPYEQYF TGTGCCAGCAGTCACCGGGACAGGGGGCCCTACGAGCAGTACTTC
TRBJ2-2 - - TRBV10-3 CAISESGTGIHGELFF TGTGCCATCAGTGAGTCGGGGACGGGGATCCACGGGGAGCTGTTTTTT
TRBJ1-2 - - TRBV4-2 CASSQERFYTF TGTGCCAGCAGCCAAGAAAGATTCTACACCTTC
TRBJ2-1 - - TRBV7-2 CASSPSLAREEFF TGTGCCAGCAGCCCCTCCCTAGCGAGGGAAGAGTTCTTC
TRBJ2-5 - - TRBV28 CASSLVRQETQYF TGTGCCAGCAGTTTGGTCCGACAAGAGACCCAGTACTTC
TRBJ1-1 - - TRBV28 CASSFRLENTEAFF TGTGCCAGCAGTTTCCGTCTGGAGAACACTGAAGCTTTCTTT
TRBJ1-1 - TRBD1 TRBV5-1 CASSLGPDRVGTEAFF TGCGCCAGCAGCTTGGGCCCGGACAGGGTGGGCACTGAAGCTTTCTTT
TRBJ2-1 - TRBD1 TRBV7-9 CASSALQGAAFDEQFF TGTGCCAGCAGCGCGTTACAGGGGGCGGCTTTCGATGAGCAGTTCTTC
TRBJ2-7 - TRBD1 TRBV6-1 CASSELRGLSSYEQYF TGTGCCAGCAGTGAGCTTAGGGGGCTTAGCTCCTACGAGCAGTACTTC
TRBJ2-1 - TRBD2 TRBV27 CASSLLQGLAGGAYNEQFF TGTGCCAGCAGTCTGCTGCAGGGGCTAGCGGGAGGCGCCTACAATGAGCAGTTCTTC
TRBJ2-2 - - TRBV7-2 CASSLRLFSGGTGELFF TGTGCCAGCAGCCTCCGACTATTTTCCGGGGGAACCGGGGAGCTGTTTTTT
TRBJ1-2 - - TRBV7-9 CASSLADLTNYGYTF TGTGCCAGCAGCTTAGCTGACCTGACGAACTATGGCTACACCTTC
TRBJ2-7 - TRBD1 TRBV27 CASSGPGGAYEQYF TGTGCCAGCAGTGGGCCAGGGGGCGCGTACGAGCAGTACTTC
TRBJ2-7 - - TRBV2 CASSGVTRDAAYEQYF TGTGCCAGCAGTGGCGTCACCCGGGATGCAGCCTACGAGCAGTACTTC
TRBJ2-7 once TRBD2 TRBV2 CASSVGLAAYEQYF TGTGCCAGCAGTGTCGGGCTAGCGGCCTACGAGCAGTACTTC
TRBJ2-1 - TRBD2 TRBV19 CASSIGLAGGVNEQFF TGTGCCAGTAGTATCGGACTAGCGGGAGGGGTCAATGAGCAGTTCTTC
TRBJ1-6 - TRBD1 TRBV6-5 CASSYGTAHSPLHF TGTGCCAGCAGTTACGGGACAGCGCATTCACCCCTCCACTTT
TRBJ2-7 - - TRBV7-6 CASSPLAGSSYEQYF TGTGCCAGCAGCCCTCTCGCGGGAAGCTCCTACGAGCAGTACTTC
TRBJ2-2 - - TRBV28 CASSYTSLRITGELFF TGTGCCAGCAGCTACACTAGCCTCCGAATCACCGGGGAGCTGTTTTTT
TRBJ1-5 - - TRBV7-8 CAIGQLSNQPQHF TGTGCCATTGGGCAGTTGAGCAATCAGCCCCAGCATTTT
TRBJ2-1 - - TRBV30 CVCYTASNEQFF TGTGTCTGCTACACCGCGAGCAATGAGCAGTTCTTC
TRBJ1-6 - - TRBV5-4 CASSFAGNNSPLHF TGTGCCAGCAGCTTCGCGGGAAATAATTCACCCCTCCACTTT
TRBJ2-7 - TRBD2 TRBV19 CASSTGLAGSYGQYF TGTGCCAGTAGTACCGGACTAGCGGGCTCCTACGGGCAGTACTTC
TRBJ1-2 - - TRBV5-4 CASSWGPGGYTF TGTGCCAGCAGCTGGGGGCCGGGGGGCTACACCTTC
TRBJ2-2 once - TRBV13 CASSLGITGELFF TGTGCCAGCAGCTTAGGTATCACCGGGGAGCTGTTTTTT
TRBJ2-5 - TRBD1 TRBV28 CASSNDRGQETQYF TGTGCCAGCAGTAACGACAGGGGTCAAGAGACCCAGTACTTC
TRBJ2-5 - - TRBV27 CASSLSAGTASETQYF TGTGCCAGCAGTTTATCTGCCGGGACGGCGTCGGAGACCCAGTACTTC
TRBJ2-7 - TRBD1 TRBV4-1 CASSRGTGNEQYF TGCGCCAGCAGCCGAGGGACAGGGAACGAGCAGTACTTC
TRBJ1-2 - - TRBV7-9 CASSLEGRLNYGYTF TGTGCCAGCAGCTTAGAGGGACGGCTGAACTATGGCTACACCTTC
TRBJ1-4 - - TRBV15 CATSRVRGNEKLFF TGTGCCACCAGCAGAGTACGGGGGAATGAAAAACTGTTTTTT
TRBJ2-4 - TRBD2 TRBV9 CASSVGSSGKVQYF TGTGCCAGCAGCGTAGGATCTAGCGGTAAGGTCCAGTACTTC
TRBJ2-1 - TRBD2 TRBV6-1 CASAAGGSYNEQFF TGTGCCAGCGCGGCTGGCGGGAGTTACAATGAGCAGTTCTTC
TRBJ2-7 - - TRBV14 CASSQDALWNRDEQYF TGTGCCAGCAGCCAAGACGCTCTCTGGAACAGGGACGAGCAGTACTTC
TRBJ2-7 - - TRBV11-2 CASSWGPGYEQYF TGTGCCAGCAGCTGGGGCCCAGGGTACGAGCAGTACTTC
TRBJ2-7 - TRBD2 TRBV6-5 CASSLTSGVYEQYF TGTGCCAGCAGTTTGACTAGCGGGGTCTACGAGCAGTACTTC
TRBJ2-7 - TRBD2 TRBV4-1 CASSALMASGTSEQYF TGCGCCAGCAGCGCGCTGATGGCTAGCGGGACTAGCGAGCAGTACTTC
TRBJ2-3 - - TRBV27 CASSLVRDDTQYF TGTGCCAGCAGTTTAGTGCGGGATGATACGCAGTATTTT
TRBJ2-7 - TRBD1 TRBV6-5 CASSNRDRDYEQYF TGTGCCAGCAGTAACCGGGACAGGGACTACGAGCAGTACTTC
TRBJ1-6 - - TRBV4-1 CASSQGGETSSYNSPLHF TGCGCCAGCAGCCAGGGGGGTGAAACAAGCTCCTATAATTCACCCCTCCACTTT
TRBJ1-5 - TRBD1 TRBV27 CASRTGTGGLDQPQHF TGTGCCAGCAGGACCGGGACAGGGGGTTTAGATCAGCCCCAGCATTTT
TRBJ1-5 - TRBD1 TRBV6-1 CASSEARAGGSQPQHF TGTGCCAGCAGTGAAGCCCGGGCAGGGGGATCTCAGCCCCAGCATTTT
TRBJ2-7 - TRBD1 TRBV6-6 CASRTTGYGYEQYF TGTGCCAGCAGAACGACAGGGTACGGCTACGAGCAGTACTTC
TRBJ2-7 - - TRBV7-9 CASSPTEVDEQYF TGTGCCAGCAGCCCCACGGAGGTTGACGAGCAGTACTTC
TRBJ1-1 - - TRBV27 CASSPTEMNTEAFF TGTGCCAGCAGTCCGACAGAAATGAACACTGAAGCTTTCTTT
TRBJ1-6 - TRBD1 TRBV6-5 CASSYSGGLEPLHF TGTGCCAGCAGTTACTCAGGGGGCCTCGAACCCCTCCACTTT
TRBJ2-3 - TRBD2 TRBV5-5 CASSSWGLAGGTDTQYF TGTGCCAGCAGCTCGTGGGGACTAGCGGGAGGTACAGATACGCAGTATTTT
TRBJ2-2 - - TRBV28 CASSLQGGTGELFF TGTGCCAGCAGTTTGCAGGGCGGCACCGGGGAGCTGTTTTTT
TRBJ2-3 - - TRBV2 CASSASSAQWGRDTDTQYF TGTGCCAGCAGTGCCAGCAGTGCCCAGTGGGGGCGCGACACAGATACGCAGTATTTT
TRBJ1-2 - - TRBV27 CASSSDVYSHYTF TGTGCCAGCAGTTCAGATGTTTATTCTCACTACACCTTC
TRBJ2-1 - - TRBV5-1 CASSFGANEQFF TGCGCCAGCAGCTTCGGGGCCAATGAGCAGTTCTTC
TRBJ2-1 - TRBD2 TRBV7-9 CASSLGLAAYNEQFF TGTGCCAGCAGCTTGGGACTAGCAGCTTACAATGAGCAGTTCTTC
TRBJ1-2 - TRBD1 TRBV14 CASRGQGNYGYTF TGTGCCAGCAGGGGACAGGGGAACTATGGCTACACCTTC
TRBJ1-1 - - TRBV7-8 CASSPGAGNTEAFF TGTGCCAGCAGCCCCGGGGCGGGGAACACTGAAGCTTTCTTT
TRBJ2-7 - - TRBV6-5 CASSEGGLGEQYF TGTGCCAGCTCAGAGGGAGGTTTGGGCGAGCAGTACTTC
TRBJ2-1 - - TRBV5-8 CASSLGLGSYNEQFF TGTGCCAGCAGCTTGGGTCTTGGCTCCTACAATGAGCAGTTCTTC